This T cell receptor (beta chain) was retrieved from a study of OX40 agonist ivuxolimab in advanced cancers. Study at large: Patients were infused with ivuxolimab every 2 weeks at 0.01 to 10 mg/kg.

Cycle 7 day 1, cycle 4 day 1, and baseline were the timepoints at which blood was sampled. Study findings and constraints: People who partly responded at 0.1-3.0 mg/kg had some of the least clonal expansion seen.

Germline V lookup: CDR1 KGHSH, CDR2 LQKENI. V shed 3 bases and J shed 1 base, with 5 bases lying between them. The CDR3 consists of 13 residues. Method: immunoSEQ multiplex PCR; TCRdb's copy keeps in-frame clones and lacks some. The sample records 90,000 to 120,000 clones, under 95% being singletons. Note on this clone: Its specificity is unknown.

The chain joins TRBV18 to TRBJ2-3; D uncertain. The receptor was derived from an adult with an advanced solid tumor such as melanoma, head and neck, liver or kidney cancer. The specimen comprised CD4+ or CD8+ T cells sorted from blood, sampled in a trial of the OX40 agonist ivuxolimab. The CDR3 DNA reads as TGTGCCAGCTCACCCCGGCGCACAGATACGCAGTATTTT. This gives the protein CASSPRRTDTQYF.